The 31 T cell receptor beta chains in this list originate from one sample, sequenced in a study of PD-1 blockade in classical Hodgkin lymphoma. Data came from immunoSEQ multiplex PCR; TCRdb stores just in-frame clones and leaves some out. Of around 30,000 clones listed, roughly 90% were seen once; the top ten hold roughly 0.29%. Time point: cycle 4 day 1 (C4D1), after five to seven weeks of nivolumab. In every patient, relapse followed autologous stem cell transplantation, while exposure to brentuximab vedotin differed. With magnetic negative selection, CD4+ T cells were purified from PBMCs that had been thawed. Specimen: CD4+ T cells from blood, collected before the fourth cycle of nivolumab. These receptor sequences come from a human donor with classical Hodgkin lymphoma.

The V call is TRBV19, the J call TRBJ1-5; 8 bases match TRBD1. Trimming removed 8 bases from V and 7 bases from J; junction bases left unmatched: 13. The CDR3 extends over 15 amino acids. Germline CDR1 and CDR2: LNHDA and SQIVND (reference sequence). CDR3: CASSDRTGPWQPQHF. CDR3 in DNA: TGTGCCAGTTCGGACCGGACAGGGCCATGGCAGCCCCAGCATTTT.

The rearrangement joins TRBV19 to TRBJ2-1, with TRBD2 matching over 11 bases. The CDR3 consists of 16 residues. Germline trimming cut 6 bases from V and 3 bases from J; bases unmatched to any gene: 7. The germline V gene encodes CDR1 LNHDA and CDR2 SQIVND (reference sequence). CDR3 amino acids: CASSNPGTSGYNEQFF. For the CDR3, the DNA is TGTGCCAGTAGCAATCCCGGGACTAGCGGCTACAATGAGCAGTTCTTC.

The CDR3 spells CASSFLRGRNEKLFF. DNA of the CDR3: TGTGCCAGCAGTTTCCTTAGGGGGAGGAATGAAAAACTGTTTTTT. The chain links TRBV27 to TRBJ1-4; maybe TRBD1 (6 bases). Germline CDR1 MNHEY, CDR2 SMNVEV (reference sequence). This CDR3 has 15 amino acids. The V gene lost 3 bases and the J gene lost 5 bases, with 13 bases spanning the gap.

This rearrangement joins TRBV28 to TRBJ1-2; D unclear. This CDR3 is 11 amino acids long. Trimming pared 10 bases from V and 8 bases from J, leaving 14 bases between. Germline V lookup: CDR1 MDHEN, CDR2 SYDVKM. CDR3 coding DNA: TGTGCCACCGCCTCCTCAGGAGGCTACACCTTC. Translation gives CATASSGGYTF.

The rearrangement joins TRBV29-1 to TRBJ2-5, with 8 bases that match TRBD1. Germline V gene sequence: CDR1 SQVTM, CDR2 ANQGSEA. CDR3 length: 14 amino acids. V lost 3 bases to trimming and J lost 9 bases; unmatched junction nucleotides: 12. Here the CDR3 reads CSVEVGQVGGAQYF. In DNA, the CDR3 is TGCAGCGTTGAGGTGGGACAGGTTGGTGGGGCCCAGTACTTC.

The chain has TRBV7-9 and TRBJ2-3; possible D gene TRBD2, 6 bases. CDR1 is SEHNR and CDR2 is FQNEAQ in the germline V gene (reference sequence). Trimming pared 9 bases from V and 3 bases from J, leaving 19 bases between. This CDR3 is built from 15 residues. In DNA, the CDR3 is TGTGCCAGTTCGATCTGGGAGGAGAGTACAGATACGCAGTATTTT. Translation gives CASSIWEESTDTQYF.

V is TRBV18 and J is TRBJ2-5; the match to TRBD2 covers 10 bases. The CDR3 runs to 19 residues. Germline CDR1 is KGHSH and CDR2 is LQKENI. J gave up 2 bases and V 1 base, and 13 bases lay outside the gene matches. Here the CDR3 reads CASSPLSAGGPGRQETQYF. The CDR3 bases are TGTGCCAGCTCACCACTTTCAGCGGGAGGGCCAGGGCGGCAAGAGACCCAGTACTTC.

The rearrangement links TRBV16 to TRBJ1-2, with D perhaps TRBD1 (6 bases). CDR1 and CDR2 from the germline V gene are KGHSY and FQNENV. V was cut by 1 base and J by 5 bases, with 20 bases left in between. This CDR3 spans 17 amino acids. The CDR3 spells CASSQWGRGGQFYGYTF. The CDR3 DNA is TGTGCCAGCAGCCAATGGGGCCGCGGGGGGCAATTTTATGGCTACACCTTC. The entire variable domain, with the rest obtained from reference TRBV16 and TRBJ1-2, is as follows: GEEVAQTPKHLVRGEGQKAKLYCAPIKGHSYVFWYQQVLKNEFKFLISFQNENVFDETGMPKERFSAKCLPNSPCSLEIQATKLEDSAVYFCASSQWGRGGQFYGYTFGSGTRLTVV.

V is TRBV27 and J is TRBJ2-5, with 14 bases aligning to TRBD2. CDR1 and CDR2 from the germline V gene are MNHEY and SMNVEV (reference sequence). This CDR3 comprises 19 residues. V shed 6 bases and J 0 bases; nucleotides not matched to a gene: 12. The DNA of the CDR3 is TGTGCCAGCAGCCGACGGACTAGCGGGAGGACCGGTGACCAAGAGACCCAGTACTTC. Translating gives CASSRRTSGRTGDQETQYF.

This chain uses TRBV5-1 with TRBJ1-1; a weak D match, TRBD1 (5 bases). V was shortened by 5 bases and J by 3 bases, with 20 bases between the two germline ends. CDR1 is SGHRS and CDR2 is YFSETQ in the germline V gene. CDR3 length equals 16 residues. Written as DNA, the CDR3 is TGCGCCAGCAGATCAAATGGTGCAGGGAGGGACACTGAAGCTTTCTTT. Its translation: CASRSNGAGRDTEAFF.

The CDR3 DNA reads TGTGCCAGCAGTGTTGGAGTTTGGGGAGATAGCACAGATACGCAGTATTTT. Amino acids: CASSVGVWGDSTDTQYF. This chain uses TRBV25-1 with TRBJ2-3; a weak D match, TRBD2 (5 bases). V shed 4 bases and J shed 0 bases, with 17 bases lying between them. The CDR3 totals 17 residues. Per germline, CDR1 MGHDK and CDR2 SYGVNS.

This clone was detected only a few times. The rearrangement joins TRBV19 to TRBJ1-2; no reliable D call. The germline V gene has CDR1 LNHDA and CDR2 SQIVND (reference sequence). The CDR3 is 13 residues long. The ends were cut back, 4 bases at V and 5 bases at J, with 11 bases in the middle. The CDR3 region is CASSTFPHYGYTF. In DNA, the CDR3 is TGTGCCAGTAGTACATTCCCCCATTATGGCTACACCTTC.

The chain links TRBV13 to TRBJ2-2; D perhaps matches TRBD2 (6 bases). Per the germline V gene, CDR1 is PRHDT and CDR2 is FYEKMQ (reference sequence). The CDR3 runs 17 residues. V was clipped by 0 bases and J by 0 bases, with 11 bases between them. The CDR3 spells CASSLGSSDTNTGELFF. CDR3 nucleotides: TGTGCCAGCAGCTTAGGCTCTAGCGACACGAACACCGGGGAGCTGTTTTTT.

CDR3 in DNA: TGTGCCATCAGTGGAAACCAACTAGCGGGAGGCTACGAGCAGTACTTC. It yields the protein CAISGNQLAGGYEQYF. V usage is TRBV10-3 and J usage is TRBJ2-7; 12 bases fit TRBD2. Germline loops: CDR1 ENHRY, CDR2 SYGVKD. V shed 4 bases and J 3 bases; nucleotides not matched to a gene: 7. The CDR3 has 16 amino acids.

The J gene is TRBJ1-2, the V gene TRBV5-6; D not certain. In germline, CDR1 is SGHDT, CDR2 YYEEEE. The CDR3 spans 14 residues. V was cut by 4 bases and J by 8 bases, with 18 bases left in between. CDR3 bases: TGTGCCAGCAGCCGCGGCCTCGCATCTAGCGGCTACACCTTC. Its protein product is CASSRGLASSGYTF.

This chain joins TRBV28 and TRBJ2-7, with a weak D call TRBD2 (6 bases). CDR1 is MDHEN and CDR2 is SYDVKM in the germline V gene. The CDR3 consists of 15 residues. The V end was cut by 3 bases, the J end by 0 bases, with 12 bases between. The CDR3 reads CASSFSVGSSYEQYF. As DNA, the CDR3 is TGTGCCAGCAGTTTTTCGGTCGGGAGCTCCTACGAGCAGTACTTC.

The CDR3 protein is CASSRDFSTDTQYF. DNA for the CDR3: TGTGCCAGCAGCCGGGACTTTAGCACAGATACGCAGTATTTT. J is TRBJ2-3 and V is TRBV7-3; D perhaps matches TRBD2 (6 bases). This CDR3 contains 14 residues. Germline V gives CDR1 SGHTA, CDR2 FQGTGA. Trimming took 5 bases from V and 0 from J, leaving 9 bases between them.

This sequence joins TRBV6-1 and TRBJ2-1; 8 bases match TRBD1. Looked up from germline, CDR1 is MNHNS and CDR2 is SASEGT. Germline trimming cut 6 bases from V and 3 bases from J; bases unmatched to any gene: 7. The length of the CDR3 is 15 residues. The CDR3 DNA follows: TGTGCCAGCAGGGTTACAGGGGGGTTCTACAATGAGCAGTTCTTC. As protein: CASRVTGGFYNEQFF.

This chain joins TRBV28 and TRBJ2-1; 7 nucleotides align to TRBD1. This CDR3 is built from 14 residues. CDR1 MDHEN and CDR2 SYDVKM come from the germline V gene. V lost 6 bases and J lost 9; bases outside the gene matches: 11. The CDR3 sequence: CASSRDRATGEQFF. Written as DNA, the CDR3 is TGTGCCAGCAGCCGGGACAGAGCCACCGGTGAGCAGTTCTTC.

CDR3 sequence: CASSSLPKPGELFF. The CDR3 DNA is TGTGCCAGCAGCTCCCTCCCTAAACCGGGGGAGCTGTTTTTT. The chain carries TRBV5-6 and TRBJ2-2; D ambiguous. The CDR3 is 14 residues long. Looked up from germline, CDR1 is SGHDT and CDR2 is YYEEEE. V lost 3 bases, J lost 8 bases, and 14 bases lay in between.

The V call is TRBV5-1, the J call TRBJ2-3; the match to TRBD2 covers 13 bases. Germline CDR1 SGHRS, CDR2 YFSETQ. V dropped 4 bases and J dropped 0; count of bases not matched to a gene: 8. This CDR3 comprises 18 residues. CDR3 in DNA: TGCGCCAGCAGCCCAAGGACTAGCGGGAGTGGAAGCACAGATACGCAGTATTTT. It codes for CASSPRTSGSGSTDTQYF.

CDR3 bases: TGTGCCAGCACATTACAAGGCCAAAACTATGGCTACACCTTC. Its protein is CASTLQGQNYGYTF. The chain employs TRBV2 and TRBJ1-2, with D unclear. CDR1 and CDR2 (germline): SNHLY, FYNNEI. V dropped 7 bases and J dropped 2 bases, with 14 bases sitting between them. The CDR3 spans 14 residues.

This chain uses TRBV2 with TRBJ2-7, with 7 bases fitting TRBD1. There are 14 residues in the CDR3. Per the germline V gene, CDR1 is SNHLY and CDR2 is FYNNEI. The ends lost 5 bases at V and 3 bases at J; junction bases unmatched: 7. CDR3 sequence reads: CASSKGTVDYEQYF. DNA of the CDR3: TGTGCCAGCAGTAAGGGGACAGTAGACTACGAGCAGTACTTC.

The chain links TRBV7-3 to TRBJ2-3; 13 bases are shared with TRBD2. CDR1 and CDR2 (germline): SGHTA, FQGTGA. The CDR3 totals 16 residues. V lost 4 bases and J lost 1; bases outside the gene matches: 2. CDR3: CASSSGLAGGTDTQYF. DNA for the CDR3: TGTGCCAGCAGCTCCGGACTAGCGGGAGGCACAGATACGCAGTATTTT.

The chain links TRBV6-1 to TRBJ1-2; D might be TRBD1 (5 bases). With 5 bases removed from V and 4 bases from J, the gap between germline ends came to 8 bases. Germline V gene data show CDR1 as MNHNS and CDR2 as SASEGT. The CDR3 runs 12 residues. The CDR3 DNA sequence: TGTGCCAGCAGTCTGAGGGGCTATGGCTACACCTTC. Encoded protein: CASSLRGYGYTF.

The CDR3 nucleotides are TGTGCCAGCAGTTTGGCGGGAAACACTGAAGCTTTCTTT. Amino acids: CASSLAGNTEAFF. The V gene is TRBV27, the J gene TRBJ1-1; no clear D. From germline, CDR1 is MNHEY and CDR2 SMNVEV (reference sequence). V was pared by 3 bases and J by 2 bases, with 7 bases between. The CDR3 extends over 13 amino acids.

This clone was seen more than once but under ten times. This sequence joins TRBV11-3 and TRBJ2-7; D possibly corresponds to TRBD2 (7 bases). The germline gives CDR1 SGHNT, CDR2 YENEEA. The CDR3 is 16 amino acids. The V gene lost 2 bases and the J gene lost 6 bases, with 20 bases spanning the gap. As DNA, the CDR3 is TGTGCCAGCAGCTTAAGTACCTTGGGGGGGCCGCGCGAGCAGTACTTC. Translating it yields CASSLSTLGGPREQYF.

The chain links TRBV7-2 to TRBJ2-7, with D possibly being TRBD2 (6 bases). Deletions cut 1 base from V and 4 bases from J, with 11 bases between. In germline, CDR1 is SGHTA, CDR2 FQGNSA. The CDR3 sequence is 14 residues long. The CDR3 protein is CASSLVDYYYEQYF. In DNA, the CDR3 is TGTGCCAGCAGCTTAGTGGACTATTATTACGAGCAGTACTTC.

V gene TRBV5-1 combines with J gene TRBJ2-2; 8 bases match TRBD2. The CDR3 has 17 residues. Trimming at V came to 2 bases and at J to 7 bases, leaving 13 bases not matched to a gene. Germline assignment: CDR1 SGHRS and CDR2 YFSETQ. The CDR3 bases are TGCGCCAGCAGCTTTACCAGCGGGAGTGGGGAGTTCGGGGAGCTGTTTTTT. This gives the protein CASSFTSGSGEFGELFF.

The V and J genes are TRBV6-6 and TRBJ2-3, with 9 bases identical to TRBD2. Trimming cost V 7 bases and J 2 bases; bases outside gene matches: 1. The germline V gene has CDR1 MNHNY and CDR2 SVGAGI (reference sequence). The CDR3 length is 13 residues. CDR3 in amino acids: CASKGLATDTQYF. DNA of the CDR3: TGTGCCAGCAAGGGACTAGCCACAGATACGCAGTATTTT.

The CDR3, as DNA: TGTGCCAGCAGCTTAGATCTTGGTGGCTACGAGCAGTACTTC. Protein product: CASSLDLGGYEQYF. The chain couples TRBV11-2 to TRBJ2-7; no definite D call. This CDR3 spans 14 amino acids. Germline V CDR1 and CDR2: SGHAT, FQNNGV. V dropped 0 bases and J dropped 3 bases, with 9 bases sitting between them.